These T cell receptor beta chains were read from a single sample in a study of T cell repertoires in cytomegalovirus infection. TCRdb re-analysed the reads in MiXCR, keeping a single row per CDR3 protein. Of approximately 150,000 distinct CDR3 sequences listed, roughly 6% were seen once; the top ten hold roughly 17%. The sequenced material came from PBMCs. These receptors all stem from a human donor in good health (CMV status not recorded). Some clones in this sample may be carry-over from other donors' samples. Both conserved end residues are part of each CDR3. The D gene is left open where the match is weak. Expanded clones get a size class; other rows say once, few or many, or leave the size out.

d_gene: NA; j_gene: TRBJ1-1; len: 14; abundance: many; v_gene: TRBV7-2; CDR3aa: CASSLQSGNTEAFF; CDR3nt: TGTGCCAGCAGCTTACAATCGGGGAACACTGAAGCTTTCTTT
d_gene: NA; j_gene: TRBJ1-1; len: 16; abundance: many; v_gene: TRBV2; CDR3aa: CASSEDGPFTNTEAFF; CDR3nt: TGTGCCAGCAGTGAGGACGGTCCTTTTACTAACACTGAAGCTTTCTTT
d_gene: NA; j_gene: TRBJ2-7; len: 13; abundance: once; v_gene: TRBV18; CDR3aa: CTSSPAGSYEQYF; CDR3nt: TGTACCAGCTCACCAGCGGGCTCCTACGAGCAGTACTTC
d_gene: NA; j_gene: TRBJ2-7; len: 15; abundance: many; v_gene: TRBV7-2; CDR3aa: CASSLDGTGAYEQYF; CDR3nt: TGTGCCAGCAGCTTAGACGGGACGGGAGCCTACGAGCAGTACTTC
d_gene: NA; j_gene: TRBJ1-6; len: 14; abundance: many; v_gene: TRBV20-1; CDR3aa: CSASHGLYNSPLHF; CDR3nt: TGCAGTGCTAGTCACGGGTTATATAATTCACCCCTCCACTTT
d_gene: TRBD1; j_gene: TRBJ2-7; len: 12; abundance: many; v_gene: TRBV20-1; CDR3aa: CSGTDRGYEQYF; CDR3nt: TGCAGTGGCACGGACAGGGGCTACGAGCAGTACTTC
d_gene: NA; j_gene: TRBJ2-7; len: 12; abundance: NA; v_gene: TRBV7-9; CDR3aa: CASSLDLNEQYF; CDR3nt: TGTGCCAGCAGCTTAGATTTGAACGAGCAGTACTTC
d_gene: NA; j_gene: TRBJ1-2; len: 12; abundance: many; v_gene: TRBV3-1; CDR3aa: CASSQGQYGYTF; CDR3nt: TGTGCCAGCAGCCAAGGACAGTATGGCTACACCTTC
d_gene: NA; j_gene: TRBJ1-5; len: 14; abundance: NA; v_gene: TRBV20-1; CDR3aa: CSAREPYSNQPQHF; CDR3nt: TGCAGTGCTAGAGAACCATATAGCAATCAGCCCCAGCATTTT
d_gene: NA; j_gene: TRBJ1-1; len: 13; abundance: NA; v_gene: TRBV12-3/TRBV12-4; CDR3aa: CASSPSGGGEAFF; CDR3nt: TGTGCCAGCAGTCCCTCGGGGGGGGGTGAAGCTTTCTTT
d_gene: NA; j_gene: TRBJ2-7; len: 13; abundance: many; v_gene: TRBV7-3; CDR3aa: CASSVTGGHEQYF; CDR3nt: TGTGCCAGCAGCGTGACAGGAGGTCACGAGCAGTACTTC
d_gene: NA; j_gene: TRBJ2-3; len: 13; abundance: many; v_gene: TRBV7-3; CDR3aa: CASSLLRTDTQYF; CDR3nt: TGTGCCAGCAGCTTACTTAGAACAGATACGCAGTATTTT
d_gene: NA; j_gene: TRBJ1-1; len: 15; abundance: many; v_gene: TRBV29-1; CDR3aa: CSVGGGGIPNTEAFF; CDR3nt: TGCAGCGTTGGAGGGGGGGGGATCCCGAACACTGAAGCTTTCTTT
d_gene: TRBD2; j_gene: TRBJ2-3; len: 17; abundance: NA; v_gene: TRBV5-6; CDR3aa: CASSLFSGLAGTDTQYF; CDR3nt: TGTGCCAGCAGCTTGTTCTCGGGACTAGCGGGCACAGATACGCAGTATTTT
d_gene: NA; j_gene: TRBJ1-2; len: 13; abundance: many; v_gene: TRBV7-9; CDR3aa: CASSLSEGFGYTF; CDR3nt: TGTGCCAGCAGCTTATCAGAGGGGTTTGGCTACACCTTC
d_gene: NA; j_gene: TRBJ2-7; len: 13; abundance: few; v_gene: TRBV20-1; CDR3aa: CSANFRFDHEQYF; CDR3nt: TGCAGTGCTAATTTTCGTTTTGACCACGAGCAGTACTTC
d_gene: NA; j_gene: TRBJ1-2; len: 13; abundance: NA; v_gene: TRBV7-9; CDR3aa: CASSWTARNGYTF; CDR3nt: TGTGCCAGCAGCTGGACGGCCCGAAATGGCTACACCTTC
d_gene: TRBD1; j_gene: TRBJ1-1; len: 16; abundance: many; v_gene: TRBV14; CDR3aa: CASSIWTGLMNTEAFF; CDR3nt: TGTGCCAGCAGCATCTGGACAGGGCTGATGAACACTGAAGCTTTCTTT
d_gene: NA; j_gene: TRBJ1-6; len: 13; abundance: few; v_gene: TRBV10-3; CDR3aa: CAISEVGDSPLHF; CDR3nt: TGTGCCATCAGTGAGGTGGGGGATTCACCCCTCCACTTT
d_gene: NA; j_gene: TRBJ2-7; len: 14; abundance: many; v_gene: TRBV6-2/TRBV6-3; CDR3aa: CASSGAINTYEQYF; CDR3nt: TGTGCCAGCAGCGGAGCCATTAACACCTACGAGCAGTACTTC
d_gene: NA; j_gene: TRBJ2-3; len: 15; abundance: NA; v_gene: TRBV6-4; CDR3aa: CASSDGAGGTDTQYF; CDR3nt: TGTGCCAGCAGTGACGGGGCAGGGGGCACAGATACGCAGTATTTT
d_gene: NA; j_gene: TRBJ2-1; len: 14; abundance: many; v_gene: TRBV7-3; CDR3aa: CASSLTGLYNEQFF; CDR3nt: TGTGCCAGCAGCTTAACTGGACTGTACAATGAGCAGTTCTTC
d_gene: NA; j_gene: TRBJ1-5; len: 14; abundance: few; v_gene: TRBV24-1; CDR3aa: CATSDWLSNQPQHF; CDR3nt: TGTGCCACCAGTGATTGGCTAAGCAATCAGCCCCAGCATTTT
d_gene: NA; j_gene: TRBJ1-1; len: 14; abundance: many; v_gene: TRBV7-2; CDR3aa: CASSFVSMGRAAFF; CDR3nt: TGTGCCAGCAGCTTTGTCTCAATGGGGCGAGCAGCTTTCTTT
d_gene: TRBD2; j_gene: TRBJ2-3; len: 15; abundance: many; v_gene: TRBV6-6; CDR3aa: CASNLAGGRTDTQYF; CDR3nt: TGTGCCAGCAACCTCGCGGGGGGGAGGACAGATACGCAGTATTTT
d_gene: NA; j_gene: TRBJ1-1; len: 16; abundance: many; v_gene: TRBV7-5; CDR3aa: CISVSEEITGNTEAFF; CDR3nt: NA
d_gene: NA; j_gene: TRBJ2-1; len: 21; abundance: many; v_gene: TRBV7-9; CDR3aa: CASSLSKLRDSRGRAYNEQFF; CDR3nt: TGTGCCAGCAGCTTAAGTAAACTCCGGGACTCGCGGGGCCGCGCCTACAATGAGCAGTTCTTC
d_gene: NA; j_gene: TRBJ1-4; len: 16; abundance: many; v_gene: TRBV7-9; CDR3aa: CASSLGRLPNGEKLFF; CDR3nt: TGTGCCAGCAGCCTCGGAAGACTACCAAATGGGGAAAAACTGTTTTTT
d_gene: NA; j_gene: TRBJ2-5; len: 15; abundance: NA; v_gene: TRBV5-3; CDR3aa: CASSLVPQAQETQYF; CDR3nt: TGTGCCAGCAGCTTGGTTCCACAGGCCCAAGAGACCCAGTACTTC
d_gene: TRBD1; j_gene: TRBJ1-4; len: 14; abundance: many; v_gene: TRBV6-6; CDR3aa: CASSFGQGLEKLFF; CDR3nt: TGTGCCAGCAGTTTCGGACAGGGACTGGAAAAACTGTTTTTT
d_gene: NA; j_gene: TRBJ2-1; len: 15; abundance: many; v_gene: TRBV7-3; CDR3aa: CASSSRRGKYNEQFF; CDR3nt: TGTGCCAGCAGCTCGCGGCGGGGCAAATACAATGAGCAGTTCTTC